The source of this T cell receptor (beta chain) is a study of blood T cells in healthy people across ages. The donors, all healthy, were Caucasians living in Russia, aged roughly 6 to 100. Every donor provided roughly 9.1 milliliters of peripheral blood. Each sample yielded at least 6 micrograms of PBMC total RNA. Per germline, CDR1 ENHRY and CDR2 SYGVKD. The CDR3 length is 20 residues. Losses at the gene ends were 0 bases for V and 0 bases for J; bases not matched to a gene: 15. This clonotype was counted only a few times. Combining a sample-barcoded 5' primer with a J-beta primer mix, a second PCR ran for 7 to 11 cycles. From the 5' RACE reads, TCRdb called clonotypes with MiXCR, one entry per CDR3 protein. The data contain approximately 1,100,000 distinct CDR3 sequences, under 45% of them seen just once; the ten biggest clones take up under 20%.

The receptor was derived from an older woman in good health. The V call is TRBV10-3, the J call TRBJ2-3; 7 nucleotides align to TRBD2. The specimen sequenced was blood. CDR3 DNA sequence: TGTGCCATCAGTGAGTCCGGCGGGTTGGCTAGCGGAACTAGCACAGATACGCAGTATTTT. It specifies CAISESGGLASGTSTDTQYF.